These 24 T cell receptor beta chains were sequenced from one sample in a study of CD8+ T cells in alopecia areata. After isolation, RNA underwent reverse transcription to generate cDNA as the sequencing template. Assay: immunoSEQ multiplex PCR; the TCRdb copy retains only in-frame clones and omits some. The sample shows about 200,000 clones, 50% to 60% of them seen only once. Treatment specified: oral pan-JAK inhibitor, 5-10 mg twice daily. The source was CD4+ T cells sorted from blood, collected at week 4, from a patient treated with tofacitinib. Receptors were obtained from a human donor with alopecia areata.

V gene TRBV29-1 combines with J gene TRBJ2-3; D is ambiguous. Trimming cost V 5 bases and J 0 bases, with 3 bases left between them. Germline CDR1 reads SQVTM; CDR2 reads ANQGSEA. The CDR3 extends over 11 amino acids. DNA of the CDR3: TGCAGCGTTACTAGCACAGATACGCAGTATTTT. Translation gives CSVTSTDTQYF.

The chain recombines TRBV7-9 with TRBJ2-5; perhaps TRBD2 as D (5 bases). Germline loops: CDR1 SEHNR, CDR2 FQNEAQ (reference sequence). The CDR3 loop spans 13 amino acids. Trimming took off 4 bases at V and 5 bases at J, with 11 bases between the two ends. The DNA for the CDR3 is TGTGCCAGCAGCTCGGGGTTTGGGGAGACCCAGTACTTC. Encoded protein: CASSSGFGETQYF.

This clone has only a few counts. The CDR3 is CASSSRPGQGIYGYTF. The CDR3 nucleotides read TGTGCCAGCAGCTCCCGACCGGGACAGGGGATCTATGGCTACACCTTC. The chain is built from TRBV7-2 and TRBJ1-2; TRBD1 aligns across 10 bases. V lost 4 bases, J lost 4 bases, and 9 bases stayed unmatched. This CDR3 has 16 residues. The germline V gene encodes CDR1 SGHTA and CDR2 FQGNSA.

This clone turned up a few times. The chain joins TRBV15 to TRBJ2-5; D remains unclear. V lost 1 base, J lost 0 bases, and 6 bases lay in between. There are 14 residues in the CDR3. Looked up from germline, CDR1 is LNHNV and CDR2 is YYDKDF (reference sequence). The CDR3 here is CATSRGMNQETQYF. Written as DNA, the CDR3 is TGTGCCACCAGCAGAGGGATGAACCAAGAGACCCAGTACTTC.

The CDR3 sequence: CASSQDPRGPITDTQYF. For the CDR3, the DNA is TGCGCCAGCAGCCAAGACCCAAGGGGCCCTATCACAGATACGCAGTATTTT. The chain recombines TRBV4-1 with TRBJ2-3; perhaps TRBD1 as D (5 bases). V was clipped by 0 bases and J by 2 bases, with 15 bases between them. CDR1 MGHRA and CDR2 YSYEKL come from the germline V gene. The CDR3 sequence is 17 residues long.

This clone was counted a few times. The rearrangement joins TRBV6-5 to TRBJ2-1, with 7 bases that match TRBD2. This CDR3 spans 15 amino acids. Germline-derived CDR1 and CDR2 are MNHEY and SVGAGI. Trimming cost V 6 bases and J 4 bases; bases outside gene matches: 9. CDR3 loop: CASSYRGVPYNEQFF. The DNA for the CDR3 is TGTGCCAGCAGCTATCGGGGGGTTCCTTACAATGAGCAGTTCTTC.

The J gene is TRBJ2-5, the V gene TRBV11-1, with D perhaps TRBD1 (6 bases). The germline V gene has CDR1 SGHAT and CDR2 FQDESV (reference sequence). The CDR3 has 16 residues. V shed 4 bases and J shed 5 bases, with 20 bases lying between them. CDR3 nucleotides: TGTGCCAGCAGCTCCCCAGATTGGGGGCTCGAGGAGACCCAGTACTTC. Its translation is CASSSPDWGLEETQYF.

V is TRBV7-9 and J is TRBJ1-2, with D possibly being TRBD1 (5 bases). Germline lookup yields CDR1 SEHNR and CDR2 FQNEAQ (reference sequence). Trimming took off 5 bases at V and 7 bases at J, with 11 bases between the two ends. The CDR3 extends over 12 amino acids. Here the CDR3 reads CASSPGQGGYTF. The DNA for the CDR3 is TGTGCCAGCAGCCCAGGACAAGGTGGCTACACCTTC.

The rearrangement uses TRBV30 and TRBJ1-5, with D tentatively TRBD1 (5 bases). Germline V lookup: CDR1 GTSNPN, CDR2 SVGIG (reference sequence). The CDR3 has 15 amino acids. Trimming cost V 1 base and J 3 bases, with 13 bases left between them. CDR3 coding DNA: TGTGCCTGGAGTGCAAGGGGACGGCCCAATCAGCCCCAGCATTTT. It translates to CAWSARGRPNQPQHF.

J is TRBJ2-7 and V is TRBV25-1; no clear D gene. Germline CDR1 and CDR2: MGHDK and SYGVNS. The CDR3 runs 12 residues. V was shortened by 6 bases and J by 8 bases, with 14 bases between the two germline ends. CDR3 sequence reads: CASSDGFGKQYF. In DNA form, the CDR3 reads TGTGCCAGCAGCGACGGTTTTGGTAAGCAGTACTTC.

The rearrangement links TRBV28 to TRBJ1-5; the D is unclear. Germline V lookup: CDR1 MDHEN, CDR2 SYDVKM. This CDR3 region has 13 residues. Trimming pared 5 bases from V and 4 bases from J, leaving 9 bases between. CDR3 in amino acids: CASSLTLNQPQHF. The CDR3 DNA is TGTGCCAGCAGTCTTACCCTTAATCAGCCCCAGCATTTT.

This rearrangement joins TRBV29-1 to TRBJ2-5; possibly TRBD1 for D (6 bases). Per the germline V gene, CDR1 is SQVTM and CDR2 is ANQGSEA. The CDR3 is 12 residues long. Trimming took 4 bases from V and 1 from J, leaving 7 bases between them. CDR3 sequence reads: CSVGGLQETQYF. The CDR3 nucleotides are TGCAGCGTTGGGGGGCTCCAAGAGACCCAGTACTTC.

V gene TRBV30 combines with J gene TRBJ2-5; D possibly corresponds to TRBD2 (6 bases). Trimming stripped 2 bases from V and 5 bases from J, with 15 bases between. CDR1 is GTSNPN and CDR2 is SVGIG in the germline V gene (reference sequence). This CDR3 spans 14 amino acids. DNA of the CDR3: TGTGCCTGGAGTCCCTCCCGTGGGGGGGAGACCCAGTACTTC. Protein: CAWSPSRGGETQYF.

The DNA for the CDR3 is TGTGCCAGCAGCTTAGATCCTCAGGGTAACTATGGCTACACCTTC. It is translated as CASSLDPQGNYGYTF. The V call is TRBV7-2, the J call TRBJ1-2, with D possibly being TRBD1 (5 bases). The CDR3 loop spans 15 amino acids. Trimming removed 1 base from V and 1 base from J, with 10 bases in between. Germline V CDR1 and CDR2: SGHTA, FQGNSA.

Concerning this clone itself: The junction differs from germline at one of its ends, possibly a read error. V is TRBV11-1 and J is TRBJ2-1; TRBD2 agrees at 11 bases. Looked up from germline, CDR1 is SGHAT and CDR2 is FQDESV (reference sequence). The CDR3 is 15 residues long. The CDR3 region is CASTLAGGAGKEQFF. The CDR3, as DNA: TGTGCCAGCACCTTAGCGGGGGGGGCCGGGAAAGAGCAGTTCTTC.

The rearrangement uses TRBV30 and TRBJ2-2; possibly TRBD2 for D (7 bases). The CDR3 sequence is 13 residues long. The germline V gene has CDR1 GTSNPN and CDR2 SVGIG (reference sequence). Between the trimmed V and J ends, which lost 3 bases and 8 bases, there was a span of 13 bases. CDR3 DNA sequence: TGTGCCTGGAGACAGGGAGGGAGAGGGGAGCTGTTTTTT. Residues: CAWRQGGRGELFF.

This clone appeared a few times. The chain joins TRBV29-1 to TRBJ2-7; 10 nucleotides match TRBD2. The CDR3 sequence is 12 residues long. The germline CDR1 and CDR2 sequences are SQVTM and ANQGSEA. The J segment lost 5 bases and the V segment lost 3 bases, leaving 1 base of the junction unmatched. CDR3 residues: CSVEGTSDEQYF. In DNA form, the CDR3 reads TGCAGCGTTGAGGGGACTAGCGACGAGCAGTACTTC.

Only one count was recorded for this clone. The chain combines TRBV27 with TRBJ2-7; no clear D gene. The V end was cut by 8 bases, the J end by 0 bases, with 8 bases between. There are 12 residues in the CDR3. Germline V gives CDR1 MNHEY, CDR2 SMNVEV (reference sequence). The CDR3 DNA follows: TGTGCCAGCTTCGCCCTCTCCTACGAGCAGTACTTC. Protein sequence: CASFALSYEQYF.

V is TRBV5-1 and J is TRBJ1-2, with D tentatively TRBD1 (5 bases). CDR3 size: 12 residues. CDR1 is SGHRS, CDR2 YFSETQ, per germline. The V and J ends lost 0 bases and 7 bases respectively, with 7 bases between them. The CDR3 nucleotides are TGCGCCAGCAGCTTGGAAGGGGCTGGCTACACCTTC. Amino acids: CASSLEGAGYTF. Full variable domain (outside the CDR3, taken from reference TRBV5-1 and TRBJ1-2): KAGVTQTPRYLIKTRGQQVTLSCSPISGHRSVSWYQQTPGQGLQFLFEYFSETQRNKGNFPGRFSGRQFSNSRSEMNVSTLELGDSALYLCASSLEGAGYTFGSGTRLTVV.

The chain carries TRBV19 and TRBJ1-2; no firm D call. The ends were cut back, 5 bases at V and 4 bases at J, with 8 bases in the middle. Germline CDR1 reads LNHDA; CDR2 reads SQIVND (reference sequence). This CDR3 is built from 12 residues. The CDR3 bases are TGTGCCAGTAGTGTCGACACCTATGGCTACACCTTC. Its translation: CASSVDTYGYTF.

The CDR3 spells CASSELGGARTYNEQFF. The CDR3 DNA sequence: TGTGCCAGCAGCGAACTCGGGGGGGCTAGGACTTACAATGAGCAGTTCTTC. This chain joins TRBV14 and TRBJ2-1, with 8 nucleotides matching TRBD2. This CDR3 is 17 amino acids long. V shed 5 bases and J 4 bases; nucleotides not matched to a gene: 13. The germline gives CDR1 SGHDN, CDR2 FVKESK. The variable domain in full, completed from reference TRBV14 and TRBJ2-1, reads EAGVTQFPSHSVIEKGQTVTLRCDPISGHDNLYWYRRVMGKEIKFLLHFVKESKQDESGMPNNRFLAERTGGTYSTLKVQPAELEDSGVYFCASSELGGARTYNEQFFGPGTRLTVL.

The chain joins TRBV19 to TRBJ1-1; 9 nucleotides align to TRBD1. Germline-derived CDR1 and CDR2 are LNHDA and SQIVND (reference sequence). V dropped 5 bases and J dropped 3; count of bases not matched to a gene: 4. This CDR3 is built from 14 residues. In DNA, the CDR3 is TGTGCCAGTAGTCAGACAGGGGGAGACACTGAAGCTTTCTTT. This gives the protein CASSQTGGDTEAFF.

The chain uses TRBV5-1 and TRBJ2-5; D is undetermined. Trimming pared 0 bases from V and 4 bases from J, leaving 10 bases between. From germline, CDR1 is SGHRS and CDR2 YFSETQ. The CDR3 spans 14 residues. As DNA, the CDR3 is TGCGCCAGCAGCTTGGGTCTAATAAGAGAGACCCAGTACTTC. Translating gives CASSLGLIRETQYF.

This clone has a handful of counts. The chain links TRBV29-1 to TRBJ1-5; D unresolved. The germline V gene encodes CDR1 SQVTM and CDR2 ANQGSEA. Trimming took 4 bases from V and 2 from J, leaving 6 bases between them. This CDR3 spans 12 amino acids. CDR3 sequence reads: CSVVIGNQPQHF. Written as DNA, the CDR3 is TGCAGCGTTGTCATCGGCAATCAGCCCCAGCATTTT.